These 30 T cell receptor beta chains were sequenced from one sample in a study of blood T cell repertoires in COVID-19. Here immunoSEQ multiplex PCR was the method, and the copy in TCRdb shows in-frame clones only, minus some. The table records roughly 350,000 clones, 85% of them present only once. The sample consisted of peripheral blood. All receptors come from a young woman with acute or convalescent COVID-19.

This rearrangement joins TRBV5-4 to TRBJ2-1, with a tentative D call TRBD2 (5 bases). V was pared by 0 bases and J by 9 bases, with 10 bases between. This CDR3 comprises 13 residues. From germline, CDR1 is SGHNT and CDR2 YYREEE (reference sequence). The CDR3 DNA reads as TGTGCCAGCAGCTTGGCCGGACTTGCTGAGCAGTTCTTC. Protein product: CASSLAGLAEQFF.

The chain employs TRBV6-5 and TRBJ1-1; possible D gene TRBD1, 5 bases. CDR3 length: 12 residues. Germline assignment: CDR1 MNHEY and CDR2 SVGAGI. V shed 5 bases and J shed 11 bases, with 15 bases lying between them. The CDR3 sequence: CASSPPGGEAFF. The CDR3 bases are TGTGCCAGCAGTCCCCCTGGAGGGGAGGCTTTCTTT.

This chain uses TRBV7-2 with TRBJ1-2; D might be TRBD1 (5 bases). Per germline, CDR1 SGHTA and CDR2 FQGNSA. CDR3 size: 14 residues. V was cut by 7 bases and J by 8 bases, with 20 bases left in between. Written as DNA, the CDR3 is TGTGCCAGCACCCCAAGTCAGGGTAGGCTGGGCTACACCTTC. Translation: CASTPSQGRLGYTF.

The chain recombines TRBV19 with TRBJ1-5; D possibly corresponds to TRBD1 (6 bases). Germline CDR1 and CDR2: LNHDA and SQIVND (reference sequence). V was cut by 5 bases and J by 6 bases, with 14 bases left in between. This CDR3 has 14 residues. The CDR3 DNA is TGTGCCAGTAGTTATCCAGGGGCAGGTCAGCCCCAGCATTTT. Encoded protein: CASSYPGAGQPQHF.

As DNA, the CDR3 is TGTGCCAGCAGACCCCCTAGCGGGAGGGCAGATACGCAGTATTTT. It codes for CASRPPSGRADTQYF. V usage is TRBV5-4 and J usage is TRBJ2-3, with 12 positions matching TRBD2. The germline gives CDR1 SGHNT, CDR2 YYREEE (reference sequence). The CDR3 has 15 residues. J was trimmed by 4 bases and V by 5 bases; bases with no gene match: 5.

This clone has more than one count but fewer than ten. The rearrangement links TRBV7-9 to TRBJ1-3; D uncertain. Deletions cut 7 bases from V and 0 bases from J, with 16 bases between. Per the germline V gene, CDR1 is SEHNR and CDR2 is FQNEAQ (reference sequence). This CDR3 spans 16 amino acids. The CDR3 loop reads CASTGSDPHSGNTIYF. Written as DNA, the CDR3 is TGTGCCAGCACCGGCAGCGATCCCCACTCTGGAAACACCATATATTTT.

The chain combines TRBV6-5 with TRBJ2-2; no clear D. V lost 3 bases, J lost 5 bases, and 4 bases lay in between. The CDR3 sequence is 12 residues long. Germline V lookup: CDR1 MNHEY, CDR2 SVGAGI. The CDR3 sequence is CASSYRTGELFF. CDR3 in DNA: TGTGCCAGCAGTTATCGGACCGGGGAGCTGTTTTTT.

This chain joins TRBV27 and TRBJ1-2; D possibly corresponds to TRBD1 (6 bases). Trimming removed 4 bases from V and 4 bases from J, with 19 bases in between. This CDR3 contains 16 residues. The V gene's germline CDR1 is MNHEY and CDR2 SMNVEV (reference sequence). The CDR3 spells CASSSRNRDTTYGYTF. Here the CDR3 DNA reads TGTGCCAGCAGTTCAAGAAACCGGGACACCACCTATGGCTACACCTTC.

CDR3 loop: CASSPGVTKNIQYF. As DNA, the CDR3 is TGTGCCAGCAGCCCGGGTGTGACCAAAAACATTCAGTACTTC. This chain connects TRBV9 to TRBJ2-4; D is unclear. V was clipped by 4 bases and J by 2 bases, with 10 bases between them. CDR1 and CDR2 from the germline V gene are SGDLS and YYNGEE. This CDR3 is built from 14 residues.

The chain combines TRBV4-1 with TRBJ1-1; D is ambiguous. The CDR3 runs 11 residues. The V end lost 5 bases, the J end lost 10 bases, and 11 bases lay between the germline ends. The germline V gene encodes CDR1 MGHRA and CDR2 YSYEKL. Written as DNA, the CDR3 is TGCGCCAGCAGCAGCGGGCCCTTAGCTTTCTTT. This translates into CASSSGPLAFF.

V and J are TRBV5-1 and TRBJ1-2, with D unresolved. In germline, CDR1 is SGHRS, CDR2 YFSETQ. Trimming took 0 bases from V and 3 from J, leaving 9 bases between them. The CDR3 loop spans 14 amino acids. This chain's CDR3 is CASSLAEGYYGYTF. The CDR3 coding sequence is TGCGCCAGCAGCTTGGCGGAGGGCTACTATGGCTACACCTTC.

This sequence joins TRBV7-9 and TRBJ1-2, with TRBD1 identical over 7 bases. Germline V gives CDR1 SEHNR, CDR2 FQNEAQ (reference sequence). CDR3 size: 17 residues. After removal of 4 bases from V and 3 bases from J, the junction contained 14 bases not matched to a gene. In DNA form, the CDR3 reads TGTGCCAGCAGCTCAAAAGGAAGACAGGGAAGTGACTATGGCTACACCTTC. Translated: CASSSKGRQGSDYGYTF.

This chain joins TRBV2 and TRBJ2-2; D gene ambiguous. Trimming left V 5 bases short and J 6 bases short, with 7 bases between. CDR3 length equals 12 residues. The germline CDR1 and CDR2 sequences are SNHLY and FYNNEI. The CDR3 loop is CASSRSAGELFF. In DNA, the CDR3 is TGTGCCAGCAGTCGGAGCGCCGGGGAGCTGTTTTTT.

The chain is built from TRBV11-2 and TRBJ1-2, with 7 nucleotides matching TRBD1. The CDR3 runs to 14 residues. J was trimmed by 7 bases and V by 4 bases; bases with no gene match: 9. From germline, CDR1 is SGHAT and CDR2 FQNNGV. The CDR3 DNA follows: TGTGCCAGCAGCTCACTACAGGGGAGAGGTGGCTACACCTTC. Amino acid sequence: CASSSLQGRGGYTF.

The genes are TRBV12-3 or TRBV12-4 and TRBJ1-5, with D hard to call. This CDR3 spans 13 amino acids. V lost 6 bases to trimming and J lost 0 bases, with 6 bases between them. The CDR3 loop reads CASRSNSNQPQHF. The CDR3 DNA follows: TGTGCCAGCAGGTCAAATAGCAATCAGCCCCAGCATTTT.

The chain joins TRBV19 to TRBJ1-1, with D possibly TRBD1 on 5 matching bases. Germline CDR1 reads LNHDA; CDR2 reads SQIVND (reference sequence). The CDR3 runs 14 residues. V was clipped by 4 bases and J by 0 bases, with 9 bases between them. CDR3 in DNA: TGTGCCAGTAGTACGGGACTCATGAACACTGAAGCTTTCTTT. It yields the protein CASSTGLMNTEAFF.

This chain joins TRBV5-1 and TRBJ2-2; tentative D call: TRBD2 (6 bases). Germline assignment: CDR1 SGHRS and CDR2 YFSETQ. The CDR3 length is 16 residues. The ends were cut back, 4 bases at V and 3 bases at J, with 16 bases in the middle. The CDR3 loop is CASSPFGRRDTGELFF. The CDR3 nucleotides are TGCGCCAGCAGCCCTTTCGGCAGGAGGGACACCGGGGAGCTGTTTTTT.

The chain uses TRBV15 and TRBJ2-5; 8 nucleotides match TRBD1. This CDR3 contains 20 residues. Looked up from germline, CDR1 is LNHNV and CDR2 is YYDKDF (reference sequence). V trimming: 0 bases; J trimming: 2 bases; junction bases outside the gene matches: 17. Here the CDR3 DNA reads TGTGCCACCAGCAGAGATTCCTTTCCCCGGACAGGGAAGGAACAAGAGACCCAGTACTTC. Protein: CATSRDSFPRTGKEQETQYF.

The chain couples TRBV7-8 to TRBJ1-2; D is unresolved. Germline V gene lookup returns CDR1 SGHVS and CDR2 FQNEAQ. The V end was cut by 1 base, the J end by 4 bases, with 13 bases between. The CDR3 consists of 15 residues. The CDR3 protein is CASSLVAGEFYGYTF. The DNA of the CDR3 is TGTGCCAGCAGCTTAGTAGCCGGAGAATTCTATGGCTACACCTTC.

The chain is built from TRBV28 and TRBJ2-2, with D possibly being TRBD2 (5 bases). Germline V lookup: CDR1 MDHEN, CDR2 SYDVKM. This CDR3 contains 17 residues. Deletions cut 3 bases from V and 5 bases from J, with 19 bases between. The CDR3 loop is CASSFLRTGGLTGELFF. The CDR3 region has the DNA TGTGCCAGCAGTTTTCTTAGGACGGGCGGGCTTACCGGGGAGCTGTTTTTT.

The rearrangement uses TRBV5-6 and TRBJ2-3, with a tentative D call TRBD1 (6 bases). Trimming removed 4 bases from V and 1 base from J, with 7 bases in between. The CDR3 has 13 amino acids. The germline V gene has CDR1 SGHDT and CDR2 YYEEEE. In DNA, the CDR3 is TGTGCCAGCAGCCGGACAGGCACAGATACGCAGTATTTT. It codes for CASSRTGTDTQYF. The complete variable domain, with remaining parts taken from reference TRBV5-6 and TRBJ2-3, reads DAGVTQSPTHLIKTRGQQVTLRCSPKSGHDTVSWYQQALGQGPQFIFQYYEEEERQRGNFPDRFSGHQFPNYSSELNVNALLLGDSALYLCASSRTGTDTQYFGPGTRLTVL.

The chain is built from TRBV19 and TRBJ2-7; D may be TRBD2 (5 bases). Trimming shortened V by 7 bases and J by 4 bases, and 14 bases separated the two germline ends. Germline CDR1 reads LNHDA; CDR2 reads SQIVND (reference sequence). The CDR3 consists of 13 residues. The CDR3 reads CASKAEGRYEQYF. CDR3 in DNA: TGTGCCAGTAAAGCAGAGGGCCGGTACGAGCAGTACTTC.

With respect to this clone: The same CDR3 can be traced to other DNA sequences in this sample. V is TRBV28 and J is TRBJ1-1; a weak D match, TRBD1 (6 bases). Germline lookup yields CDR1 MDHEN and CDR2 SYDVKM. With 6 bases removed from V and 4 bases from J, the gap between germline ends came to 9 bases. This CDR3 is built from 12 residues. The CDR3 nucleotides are TGTGCCAGCAGCAGGGGCTCCACTGAAGCTTTCTTT. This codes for CASSRGSTEAFF.

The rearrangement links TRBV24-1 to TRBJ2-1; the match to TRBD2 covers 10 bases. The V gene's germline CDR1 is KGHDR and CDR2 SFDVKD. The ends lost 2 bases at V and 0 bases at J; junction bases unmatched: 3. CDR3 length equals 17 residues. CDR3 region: CATSDSSSGSSYNEQFF. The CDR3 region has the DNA TGTGCCACCAGTGATTCCTCTAGCGGGAGCTCCTACAATGAGCAGTTCTTC.

The CDR3 reads CASSAGTGAYEQYF. CDR3 sequence (DNA): TGTGCCAGCAGCGCCGGGACAGGGGCCTACGAGCAGTACTTC. This chain joins TRBV2 and TRBJ2-7, with 10 bases lining up with TRBD1. The CDR3 extends over 14 amino acids. In germline, CDR1 is SNHLY, CDR2 FYNNEI. V lost 6 bases, J lost 2 bases, and 4 bases stayed unmatched.

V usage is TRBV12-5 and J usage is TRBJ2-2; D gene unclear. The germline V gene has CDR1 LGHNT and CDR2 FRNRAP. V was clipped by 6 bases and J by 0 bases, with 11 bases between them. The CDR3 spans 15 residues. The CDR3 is CASGIGQTNTGELFF. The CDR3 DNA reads TGTGCTAGTGGGATTGGGCAGACGAACACCGGGGAGCTGTTTTTT. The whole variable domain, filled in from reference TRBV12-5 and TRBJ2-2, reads DARVTQTPRHKVTEMGQEVTMRCQPILGHNTVFWYRQTMMQGLELLAYFRNRAPLDDSGMPKDRFSAEMPDATLATLKIQPSEPRDSAVYFCASGIGQTNTGELFFGEGSRLTVL.

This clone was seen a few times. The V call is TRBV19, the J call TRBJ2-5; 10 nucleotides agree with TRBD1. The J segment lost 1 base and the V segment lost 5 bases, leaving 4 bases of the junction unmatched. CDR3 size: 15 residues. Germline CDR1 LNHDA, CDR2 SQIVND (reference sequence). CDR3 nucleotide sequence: TGTGCCAGTAGTCTCGGACAGGGGGTCCAAGAGACCCAGTACTTC. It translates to CASSLGQGVQETQYF.

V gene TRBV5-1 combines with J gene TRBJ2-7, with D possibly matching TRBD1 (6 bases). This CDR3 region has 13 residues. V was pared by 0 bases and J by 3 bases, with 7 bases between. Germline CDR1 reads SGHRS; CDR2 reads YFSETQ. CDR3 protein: CASSLGQDYEQYF. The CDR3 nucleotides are TGCGCCAGCAGCTTGGGACAGGACTACGAGCAGTACTTC.

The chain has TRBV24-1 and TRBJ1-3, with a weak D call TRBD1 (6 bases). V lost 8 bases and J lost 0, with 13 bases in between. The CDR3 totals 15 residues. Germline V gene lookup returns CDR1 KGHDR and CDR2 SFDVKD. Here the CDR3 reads CATTTGVLSGNTIYF. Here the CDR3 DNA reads TGTGCCACCACGACAGGCGTCCTCTCTGGAAACACCATATATTTT.

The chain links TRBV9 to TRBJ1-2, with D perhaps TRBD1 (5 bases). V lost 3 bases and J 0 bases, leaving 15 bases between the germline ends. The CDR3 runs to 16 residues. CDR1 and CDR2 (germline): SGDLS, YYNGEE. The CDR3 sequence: CASSERGAGANYGYTF. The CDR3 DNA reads TGTGCCAGCAGCGAGCGGGGCGCGGGAGCTAACTATGGCTACACCTTC.